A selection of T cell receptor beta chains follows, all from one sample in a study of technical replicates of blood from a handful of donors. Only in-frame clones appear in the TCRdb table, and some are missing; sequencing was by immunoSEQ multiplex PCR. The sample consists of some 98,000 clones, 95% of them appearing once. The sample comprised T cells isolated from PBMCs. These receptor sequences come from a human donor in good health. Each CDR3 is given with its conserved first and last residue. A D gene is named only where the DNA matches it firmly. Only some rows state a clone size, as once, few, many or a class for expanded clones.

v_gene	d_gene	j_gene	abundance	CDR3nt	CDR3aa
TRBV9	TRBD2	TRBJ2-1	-	TGTGCCAGCAGCGTAGGCGGCCTAGCGGGTAATGAGCAGTTCTTC	CASSVGGLAGNEQFF
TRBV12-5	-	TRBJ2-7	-	TGTGCTAGTGGTTTGGGCGGAAATTACGAGCAGTACTTC	CASGLGGNYEQYF
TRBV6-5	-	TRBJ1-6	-	TGTGCCAGCAGTCCACTGGGGGGGCCTAATTCACCCCTCCACTTT	CASSPLGGPNSPLHF
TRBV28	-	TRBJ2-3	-	TGTGCCAGCAGTCCAGAGAGTGCGGGACTCCGCACAGATACGCAGTATTTT	CASSPESAGLRTDTQYF
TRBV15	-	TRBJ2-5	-	TGTGCCACCAGCAGAGATGCGGAGACCCAGTACTTC	CATSRDAETQYF
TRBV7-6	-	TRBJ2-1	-	TGTGCCAGCAGCCTCACATGGGAGGACAATGAGCAGTTCTTC	CASSLTWEDNEQFF
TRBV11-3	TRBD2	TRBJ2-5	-	TGTGCCAGCAGCTTAGCGTCTAGCGGGATAGGGGAGACCCAGTACTTC	CASSLASSGIGETQYF
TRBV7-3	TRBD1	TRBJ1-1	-	TGTGCCAGCAGCCCCGAATTAGGGGGCTTTACTGAAGCTTTCTTT	CASSPELGGFTEAFF
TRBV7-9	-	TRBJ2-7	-	TGTGCCAGCAGCTTTGGGGGGAATCCGGGACAGCGGCCCTACGAGCAGTACTTC	CASSFGGNPGQRPYEQYF
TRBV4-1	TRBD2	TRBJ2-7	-	TGCGCCAGCAGCCAAGTGATTAGCGGGTACGAGCAGTACTTC	CASSQVISGYEQYF
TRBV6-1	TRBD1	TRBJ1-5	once	TGTGCCAGCAGGGACAGGGGTAACAATCAGCCCCAGCATTTT	CASRDRGNNQPQHF
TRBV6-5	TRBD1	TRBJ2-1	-	TGTGCCAGCAGAACGGGGACAGGTAACAATGAGCAGTTCTTC	CASRTGTGNNEQFF
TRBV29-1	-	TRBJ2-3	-	TGCAGCGGTACTGCGGGACTCCCGGGAGATACGCAGTATTTT	CSGTAGLPGDTQYF
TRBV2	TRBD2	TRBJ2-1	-	TGTGCCGTTACACCGGGACTAGGGGCAGGCAATGAGCAGTTCTTC	CAVTPGLGAGNEQFF
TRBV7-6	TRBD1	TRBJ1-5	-	TGTGCCAGCAGCTTAGGTGGGACAGGGGGTCAGCCCCAGCATTTT	CASSLGGTGGQPQHF
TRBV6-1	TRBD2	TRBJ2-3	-	TGTGCCAGCAGTGAGACGGGGAGGGTTGCTACGCAGTATTTT	CASSETGRVATQYF
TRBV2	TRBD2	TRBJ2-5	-	TGTGCCAGCACGGGCCTCACTAGCGGGAGGTTTGGGGAGACCCAGTACTTC	CASTGLTSGRFGETQYF
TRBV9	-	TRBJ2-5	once	TGTGCCAGCAGCGTGGGGACAAAAGAGACCCAGTACTTC	CASSVGTKETQYF
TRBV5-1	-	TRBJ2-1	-	TGCGCCAGCAGCTTGCTTAAGCGGGATGAGCAGTTCTTC	CASSLLKRDEQFF
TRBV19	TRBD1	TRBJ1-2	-	TGTGCCAGTAGTATACAGGGGGGCTCGGACTATGGCTACACCTTC	CASSIQGGSDYGYTF
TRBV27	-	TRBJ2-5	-	TGTGCCAGCAGCCCGAGCAGGGCAGACCAAGAGACCCAGTACTTC	CASSPSRADQETQYF
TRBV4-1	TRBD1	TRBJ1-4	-	TGCGCCAGCAGCCGGAGGACAGGGAATGAAAAACTGTTTTTT	CASSRRTGNEKLFF
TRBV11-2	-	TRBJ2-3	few	TGTGCAGAGAGGTCGGGGGGCACAGATACGCAGTATTTT	CAERSGGTDTQYF
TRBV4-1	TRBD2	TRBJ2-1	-	TGCGCCAGCAGCCAAGATTCCCCCTTAATAGCGGGAGACGCCTACAATGAGCAGTTCTTC	CASSQDSPLIAGDAYNEQFF
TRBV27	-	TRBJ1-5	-	TGTGCCAGCAGTTCTCAGGGATCGGTTCAGCCCCAGCATTTT	CASSSQGSVQPQHF
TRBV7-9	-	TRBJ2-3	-	TGTGCCAGCAGCTTAGCGGGGGCTGTCGCAGATACGCAGTATTTT	CASSLAGAVADTQYF
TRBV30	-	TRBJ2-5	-	TGTGCCTGGAGTTTTGGACAGGAGACCCAGTACTTC	CAWSFGQETQYF
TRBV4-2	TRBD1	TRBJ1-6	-	TGTGCCAGCAGCCAAGATAGTCGACAGGGGAGCCATTCACCCCTCCACTTT	CASSQDSRQGSHSPLHF
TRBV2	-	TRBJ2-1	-	TGTGCCAGCGGACAAGACAGGTACTACAACAATGAGCAGTTCTTC	CASGQDRYYNNEQFF
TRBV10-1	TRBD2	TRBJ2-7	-	TGCGCCAGCAGTGAGACCCGGACTAGCGGGAGTAACGGGTACGAGCAGTACTTC	CASSETRTSGSNGYEQYF
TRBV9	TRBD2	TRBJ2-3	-	TGTGCCAGCAGCGAGGAGGGGCGGGGGGGCACAGATACGCAGTATTTT	CASSEEGRGGTDTQYF
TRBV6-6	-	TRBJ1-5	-	TGTGCCAGCAGTTCACAGGGCGGTCAGCCCCAGCATTTT	CASSSQGGQPQHF
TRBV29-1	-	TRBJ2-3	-	TGCAGCGTTGAGGGGGGACCAAGCACAGATACGCAGTATTTT	CSVEGGPSTDTQYF
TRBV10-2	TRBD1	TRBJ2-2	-	TGCGCCAGCAGTGTACAGGGGACCGGGGAGCTGTTTTTT	CASSVQGTGELFF